This entry lists 8 T cell receptor beta chains sequenced from one sample in a study of blood T cell repertoires in COVID-19. Generated by immunoSEQ multiplex PCR, the TCRdb table keeps only in-frame clones and is missing some. The sample consists of some 48,000 clones, roughly four fifths of them appearing once. The material sequenced was peripheral blood. Receptors were obtained from a human donor with acute or convalescent COVID-19. The donor label of this sample is uncertain.

The V call is TRBV7-2, the J call TRBJ2-7; D is possibly TRBD2 (5 bases). The CDR3 sequence is 14 residues long. Germline V gene lookup returns CDR1 SGHTA and CDR2 FQGNSA. Between the trimmed V and J ends, which lost 0 bases and 5 bases, there was a span of 11 bases. The CDR3 DNA reads as TGTGCCAGCAGCTTAGCCTCTAGCAGCAACGAGCAGTACTTC. It encodes CASSLASSSNEQYF.

The chain recombines TRBV11-2 with TRBJ2-7; TRBD2 aligns across 11 bases. The V and J ends lost 0 bases and 0 bases, in that order; junction bases with no gene match: 4. Germline CDR1 and CDR2: SGHAT and FQNNGV. The CDR3 length is 17 residues. The CDR3 sequence: CASSLDAGTSGSYEQYF. The CDR3 DNA follows: TGTGCCAGCAGCTTAGACGCCGGGACTAGCGGCTCCTACGAGCAGTACTTC. The entire variable domain, with the rest obtained from reference TRBV11-2 and TRBJ2-7, is as follows: EAGVAQSPRYKIIEKRQSVAFWCNPISGHATLYWYQQILGQGPKLLIQFQNNGVVDDSQLPKDRFSAERLKGVDSTLKIQPAKLEDSAVYLCASSLDAGTSGSYEQYFGPGTRLTVT.

This chain joins TRBV7-9 and TRBJ1-1; D is possibly TRBD1 (6 bases). CDR1 SEHNR and CDR2 FQNEAQ come from the germline V gene (reference sequence). The CDR3 sequence is 12 residues long. V gave up 2 bases and J gave up 10 bases, with 11 bases separating them. The CDR3 DNA is TGTGCCAGCAGCTTACTCCAACAGGGAGCTTTCTTT. Translation: CASSLLQQGAFF.

The chain is built from TRBV2 and TRBJ1-2; TRBD1 agrees at 8 bases. This CDR3 has 13 amino acids. The junction had 6 bases not matched to a gene; V was cut back by 7 bases and J by 5 bases. CDR1 is SNHLY, CDR2 FYNNEI, per germline. The CDR3 DNA reads TGTGCCAGCACCCCAGGGACAGGTTATGGCTACACCTTC. Residues: CASTPGTGYGYTF.

The chain uses TRBV6-4 and TRBJ2-6; D remains unclear. Germline V lookup: CDR1 MRHNA, CDR2 SNTAGT. The CDR3 spans 19 residues. Trimming left V 5 bases short and J 0 bases short, with 20 bases between. CDR3 loop: CASSLPNPSLFSGANVLTF. CDR3 sequence (DNA): TGTGCCAGCAGTTTGCCCAACCCTTCACTGTTCTCTGGGGCCAACGTCCTGACTTTC.

The rearrangement links TRBV28 to TRBJ1-1; unclear D gene. CDR3 size: 14 residues. Trimming left V 3 bases short and J 5 bases short, with 13 bases between. The V gene's germline CDR1 is MDHEN and CDR2 SYDVKM. The CDR3 sequence: CASSLTAAWTEAFF. CDR3 nucleotides: TGTGCCAGCAGTTTGACGGCAGCGTGGACTGAAGCTTTCTTT.

The chain couples TRBV6-5 to TRBJ1-1; D gene uncertain. V lost 4 bases and J 0 bases, leaving 6 bases between the germline ends. CDR1 and CDR2 (germline): MNHEY, SVGAGI. The CDR3 covers 13 residues. The CDR3, as DNA: TGTGCCAGCAGTTCCCCGGTGAACACTGAAGCTTTCTTT. Residues: CASSSPVNTEAFF.

The V gene is TRBV9, the J gene TRBJ2-2, with TRBD2 matching 7 bases. Germline loops: CDR1 SGDLS, CDR2 YYNGEE. Unmatched junction bases numbered 7, after V lost 0 bases and J lost 5 bases. The CDR3 is 16 residues long. CDR3 nucleotides: TGTGCCAGCAGCGTAGAGGCGGGAGTGAGGACCGGGGAGCTGTTTTTT. Encoded protein: CASSVEAGVRTGELFF.